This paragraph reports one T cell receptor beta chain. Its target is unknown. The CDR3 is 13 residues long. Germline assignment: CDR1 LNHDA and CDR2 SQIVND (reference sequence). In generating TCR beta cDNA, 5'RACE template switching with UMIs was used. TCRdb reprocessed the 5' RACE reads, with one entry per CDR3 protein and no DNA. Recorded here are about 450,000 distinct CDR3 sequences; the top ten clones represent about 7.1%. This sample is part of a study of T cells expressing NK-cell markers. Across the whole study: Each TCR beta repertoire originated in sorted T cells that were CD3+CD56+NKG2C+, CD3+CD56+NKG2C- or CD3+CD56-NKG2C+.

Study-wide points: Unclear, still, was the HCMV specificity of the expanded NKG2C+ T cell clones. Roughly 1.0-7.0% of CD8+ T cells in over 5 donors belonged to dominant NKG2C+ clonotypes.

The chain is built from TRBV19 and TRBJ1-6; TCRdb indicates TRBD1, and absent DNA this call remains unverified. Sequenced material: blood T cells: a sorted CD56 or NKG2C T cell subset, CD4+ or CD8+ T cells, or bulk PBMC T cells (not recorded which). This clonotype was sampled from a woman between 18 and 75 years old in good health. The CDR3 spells CASKGGYNSPLHF.